The rows below give T cell receptor beta chains drawn from one sample of a study of post-analysis software for immune sequencing data. TCRdb itself ran the PCR reads through MiXCR, one entry per CDR3 protein. The repertoire includes fewer than 550,000 distinct CDR3 sequences, around 34% of them detected once, and around 6% sits in the top ten. Sequencing was done on a sample of blood. The receptors were sampled from a girl under 18 with multiple sclerosis. CDR3s include the opening cysteine and the closing phenylalanine or tryptophan. D genes are given only for firm matches. The listing skips clone size in some rows; elsewhere it reads once, few, many or a size class.

J: TRBJ2-1
size: -
V: TRBV5-1
D: -
CDR3: CASSLSLRAEQFF
DNA: TGCGCCAGCAGCTTGTCGTTGCGGGCTGAGCAGTTCTTC

J: TRBJ2-5
size: -
V: TRBV6-5
D: -
CDR3: CASTHAGARYF
DNA: TGTGCCAGCACTCACGCGGGGGCTCGGTACTTC

J: TRBJ2-5
size: -
V: TRBV25-1
D: -
CDR3: CASSEPPGGRGETQYF
DNA: TGTGCCAGCAGTGAACCCCCCGGGGGGCGAGGAGAGACCCAGTACTTC

J: TRBJ2-1
size: -
V: TRBV15
D: TRBD2
CDR3: CATSTGTSVYNEQFF
DNA: TGTGCCACCAGCACCGGGACTAGCGTTTACAATGAGCAGTTCTTC

J: TRBJ1-2
size: -
V: TRBV20-1
D: TRBD1
CDR3: CSARPGGYYGYTF
DNA: TGCAGTGCTAGGCCAGGGGGCTACTATGGCTACACCTTC

J: TRBJ2-6
size: -
V: TRBV10-3
D: -
CDR3: CAIRGMTGNTGANVLTF
DNA: TGTGCCATCAGGGGGATGACCGGGAACACTGGGGCCAACGTCCTGACTTTC

J: TRBJ1-2
size: -
V: TRBV5-1
D: -
CDR3: CASSLDNRNYGYTF
DNA: TGCGCCAGCAGCTTGGATAACCGAAACTATGGCTACACCTTC

J: TRBJ2-7
size: few
V: TRBV6-1
D: -
CDR3: CASSERGGSWPSYEQYF
DNA: TGTGCCAGCAGTGAACGAGGTGGCAGTTGGCCCTCCTACGAGCAGTACTTC

J: TRBJ1-6
size: -
V: TRBV6-1
D: -
CDR3: CASSPTLQGQGSSYNSPLHF
DNA: TGTGCCAGCAGTCCCACCCTCCAAGGACAAGGGAGCTCCTATAATTCACCCCTCCACTTT

J: TRBJ2-3
size: few
V: TRBV19
D: -
CDR3: CASASRWGSTDTQYF
DNA: TGTGCCTCAGCTTCCCGGTGGGGGAGCACAGATACGCAGTATTTT

J: TRBJ1-2
size: -
V: TRBV27
D: -
CDR3: CASSLSRNLNYGYTF
DNA: TGTGCCAGCAGTTTATCAAGGAACTTAAACTATGGCTACACCTTC

J: TRBJ2-1
size: few
V: TRBV5-1
D: -
CDR3: CASSLEIVAYNEQFF
DNA: TGCGCCAGCAGCTTGGAAATAGTAGCTTACAATGAGCAGTTCTTC

J: TRBJ2-7
size: few
V: TRBV27
D: TRBD1
CDR3: CASSIWTGNNEQYF
DNA: TGTGCCAGCAGTATCTGGACAGGGAACAATGAGCAGTACTTC

J: TRBJ1-2
size: few
V: TRBV11-2
D: TRBD1
CDR3: CASSLVGGQGGPYGYTF
DNA: TGTGCCAGCAGCTTAGTAGGAGGGCAGGGGGGCCCCTATGGCTACACCTTC

J: TRBJ2-5
size: -
V: TRBV20-1
D: -
CDR3: CSAISPGTSQETQYF
DNA: TGCAGTGCTATTTCACCGGGGACATCCCAAGAGACCCAGTACTTC

J: TRBJ2-1
size: few
V: TRBV12-3/TRBV12-4
D: -
CDR3: CASSLKNEQFF
DNA: TGTGCCAGCAGTTTAAAGAATGAGCAGTTCTTC

J: TRBJ2-3
size: -
V: TRBV7-8
D: -
CDR3: CASSPENRDGRDTQYF
DNA: TGTGCCAGCAGCCCAGAGAACCGGGACGGAAGGGACACGCAGTATTTT

J: TRBJ1-1
size: -
V: TRBV4-1
D: -
CDR3: CASSQDKLGLRFTFF
DNA: TGCGCCAGCAGCCAAGATAAGTTGGGCCTCAGGTTTACTTTCTTT

J: TRBJ1-5
size: -
V: TRBV20-1
D: -
CDR3: CSASGLGQPQHF
DNA: TGCAGTGCTAGCGGTCTCGGTCAGCCCCAGCATTTT

J: TRBJ2-5
size: -
V: TRBV20-1
D: TRBD2
CDR3: CSAGGGNFKETQYF
DNA: TGCAGTGCTGGCGGGGGGAACTTTAAAGAGACCCAGTACTTC

J: TRBJ2-1
size: -
V: TRBV25-1
D: TRBD2
CDR3: CASSVTGTRSQFF
DNA: TGTGCCAGCAGTGTAACCGGGACTAGGTCACAGTTCTTC

J: TRBJ2-1
size: -
V: TRBV20-1
D: TRBD2
CDR3: CSADFGLAGGRGSYNEQFF
DNA: TGCAGCGCCGACTTCGGACTAGCGGGGGGGCGTGGCTCCTACAATGAGCAGTTCTTC

J: TRBJ2-4
size: -
V: TRBV5-1
D: -
CDR3: CASSALQGVEGIQYF
DNA: TGCGCCAGCAGCGCACTACAGGGTGTAGAGGGCATTCAGTACTTC

J: TRBJ2-3
size: few
V: TRBV9
D: -
CDR3: CASSVAPTSTDTQYF
DNA: TGTGCCAGCAGCGTAGCCCCCACTAGCACAGATACGCAGTATTTT

J: TRBJ2-7
size: few
V: TRBV5-5
D: TRBD2
CDR3: CASSLGFPSGGPGSQYF
DNA: TGTGCCAGCAGCTTGGGCTTCCCTAGCGGGGGCCCTGGGTCCCAGTACTTC

J: TRBJ2-1
size: few
V: TRBV6-6
D: -
CDR3: CASSYRLASSYNEQFF
DNA: TGTGCCAGCAGTTATAGGCTAGCCAGCTCCTACAATGAGCAGTTCTTC

J: TRBJ1-1
size: few
V: TRBV27
D: TRBD1
CDR3: CASSSSQGVGTEAFF
DNA: TGTGCCAGCAGTTCTTCCCAGGGGGTGGGGACTGAAGCTTTCTTT

J: TRBJ2-4
size: -
V: TRBV12-3/TRBV12-4
D: TRBD2
CDR3: CASSFFAGVAKNIQYF
DNA: TGTGCCAGCAGTTTTTTTGCGGGGGTAGCCAAAAACATTCAGTACTTC

J: TRBJ2-1
size: -
V: TRBV29-1
D: -
CDR3: CSVEFQNEQFF
DNA: TGCAGCGTTGAATTCCAAAATGAGCAGTTCTTC

J: TRBJ2-5
size: -
V: TRBV5-1
D: TRBD1
CDR3: CASSRADRALLETQYF
DNA: TGCGCCAGCAGCCGCGCGGACAGGGCACTACTTGAGACCCAGTACTTC

J: TRBJ2-7
size: many
V: TRBV4-1
D: TRBD1
CDR3: CASSPLPGQGLGEQYF
DNA: TGCGCCAGCAGCCCCCTTCCGGGACAGGGGCTTGGCGAGCAGTACTTC

J: TRBJ1-1
size: -
V: TRBV29-1
D: -
CDR3: CSVAWAGNTEAFF
DNA: TGCAGCGTTGCATGGGCAGGGAACACTGAAGCTTTCTTT

J: TRBJ2-5
size: few
V: TRBV20-1
D: TRBD2
CDR3: CSALLAALETQYF
DNA: TGCAGTGCTTTACTAGCGGCCCTGGAGACCCAGTACTTC

J: TRBJ2-3
size: -
V: TRBV9
D: -
CDR3: CASSVGWDTQYF
DNA: TGTGCCAGCAGCGTAGGGTGGGATACGCAGTATTTT

J: TRBJ2-5
size: few
V: TRBV5-8
D: -
CDR3: CASSSSVRGAGETQYF
DNA: TGTGCCAGCAGCTCCTCAGTTCGGGGGGCTGGAGAGACCCAGTACTTC

J: TRBJ1-2
size: -
V: TRBV29-1
D: -
CDR3: CSVGKGANYGYTF
DNA: TGCAGCGTTGGAAAGGGGGCTAACTATGGCTACACCTTC

J: TRBJ1-2
size: -
V: TRBV5-1
D: -
CDR3: CASSSPGGDGYTF
DNA: TGCGCCAGCAGCTCGCCGGGGGGGGACGGCTACACCTTC

J: TRBJ2-2
size: -
V: TRBV5-1
D: -
CDR3: CASKVQGVTGELFF
DNA: TGCGCCAGCAAGGTGCAGGGAGTGACCGGGGAGCTGTTTTTT

J: TRBJ2-1
size: -
V: TRBV6-2/TRBV6-3
D: -
CDR3: CASSFSPHNEQFF
DNA: TGTGCCAGCAGCTTCTCCCCTCACAATGAGCAGTTCTTC

J: TRBJ2-4
size: few
V: TRBV20-1
D: TRBD2
CDR3: CSARDMRGGGFEQYF
DNA: TGCAGTGCTAGAGATATGCGCGGGGGGGGTTTTGAGCAGTACTTC

J: TRBJ2-1
size: -
V: TRBV11-2
D: -
CDR3: CASSTPPVGQFF
DNA: TGTGCCAGCAGCACCCCACCAGTGGGGCAGTTCTTC

J: TRBJ2-7
size: once
V: TRBV6-5
D: -
CDR3: CASSYAAGLGVDEQYF
DNA: TGTGCCAGCAGTTACGCAGCCGGTCTGGGGGTGGACGAGCAGTACTTC

J: TRBJ2-3
size: few
V: TRBV9
D: TRBD2
CDR3: CASSPGLDGPTDTQYF
DNA: TGTGCCAGCAGCCCCGGACTAGATGGGCCCACAGATACGCAGTATTTT

J: TRBJ1-6
size: few
V: TRBV5-6
D: -
CDR3: CASSPTGSSYNSPLHF
DNA: TGTGCCAGCAGCCCCACTGGGAGCTCCTATAATTCACCCCTCCACTTT

J: TRBJ2-7
size: -
V: TRBV5-1
D: -
CDR3: CASSQGSRRSYEQYF
DNA: TGCGCCAGCAGCCAGGGGAGCAGGCGTTCCTACGAGCAGTACTTC